Following are 23 T cell receptor beta chains from one sample sequenced in a study of blood T cell repertoires in COVID-19 (TCRdb year 2020). Receptor amplification or capture employed the immunoSEQ multiplex PCR assay. TCRdb limited this immuneACCESS table to in-frame rearrangements with V and J called. A share of clones is missing; checked studies link under half to unresolved V genes, and the rest is unexplained. A total of some 150,000 clones appear in this sample, around nine tenths of them only once. Together, the top ten hold 3.5% to 4.5% of the sample. Material: peripheral blood. The receptor source for this set is a woman aged 40 to 49 with acute or convalescent COVID-19.

This clone is a singleton in its sample. The genes are TRBV25-1 and TRBJ2-1, with 7 positions matching TRBD2. V shed 3 bases, J shed 3 bases, and the junction held 14 bases outside the gene matches. The CDR3 is 18 amino acids. CDR1 and CDR2 from the germline V gene are MGHDK and SYGVNS. CDR3 coding DNA: TGTGCCAGCAGTGAGGCGGGGGTTCTCGCGGGGGACTACAATGAGCAGTTCTTC. Translating it yields CASSEAGVLAGDYNEQFF.

V gene TRBV4-3 combines with J gene TRBJ2-1; 9 bases are a match to TRBD2. Germline assignment: CDR1 LGHNA and CDR2 YSLEER. V shed 0 bases and J 0 bases; nucleotides not matched to a gene: 12. CDR3 size: 20 residues. The CDR3 here is CASSQDWELAGWSSYNEQFF. CDR3 coding DNA: TGCGCCAGCAGCCAAGATTGGGAACTAGCGGGCTGGAGCTCCTACAATGAGCAGTTCTTC.

This clone has just a few counts. V usage is TRBV21-1 and J usage is TRBJ2-3; the D call in the table, TRBD1, was not verified against the DNA. TRBV21-1 is listed as a pseudogene. The CDR3 spans 17 residues. This chain's CDR3 is CASSKVRQGSGTDTQYF. For the CDR3, the DNA is TGTGCCAGCAGCAAAGTTCGACAGGGGTCCGGCACAGATACGCAGTATTTT.

The gene calls are TRBV6-6 and TRBJ1-1; D possibly corresponds to TRBD1 (5 bases). The V gene's germline CDR1 is MNHNY and CDR2 SVGAGI (reference sequence). The germline V and J ends were trimmed by 7 bases and 3 bases, with 15 bases remaining between them. The CDR3 consists of 14 residues. Here the CDR3 reads CASNLLQDYTEAFF. The CDR3 bases are TGTGCCAGCAATTTACTACAGGATTACACTGAAGCTTTCTTT.

This chain links TRBV19 with TRBJ2-1, with a weak D call TRBD2 (6 bases). CDR1 LNHDA and CDR2 SQIVND come from the germline V gene (reference sequence). V was shortened by 1 base and J by 5 bases, with 12 bases between the two germline ends. This CDR3 is built from 15 residues. CDR3 nucleotide sequence: TGTGCCAGTAGTATAGGAGGCGGGATCCACAATGAGCAGTTCTTC. Protein sequence: CASSIGGGIHNEQFF.

DNA of the CDR3: TGTGCCAGCAGCTTAACAGGGGTGAGGAATTCCAATGAGCAGTTCTTC. It is translated as CASSLTGVRNSNEQFF. V and J are TRBV7-8 and TRBJ2-1, with TRBD1 matching over 7 bases. From germline, CDR1 is SGHVS and CDR2 FQNEAQ. The CDR3 is 16 amino acids. The J segment lost 6 bases and the V segment lost 2 bases, leaving 10 bases of the junction unmatched.

The chain uses TRBV7-9 and TRBJ1-1; D may be TRBD1 (6 bases). This CDR3 has 14 residues. The ends were cut back, 2 bases at V and 1 base at J, with 8 bases in the middle. Germline CDR1 SEHNR, CDR2 FQNEAQ (reference sequence). The CDR3, as DNA: TGTGCCAGCAGCTTACTGGGACAGAACACTGAAGCTTTCTTT. It yields the protein CASSLLGQNTEAFF.

V and J are TRBV7-8 and TRBJ1-2; no reliable D call. The CDR3 extends over 13 amino acids. V shed 5 bases and J shed 12 bases, with 19 bases lying between them. Germline-derived CDR1 and CDR2 are SGHVS and FQNEAQ. CDR3: CASSPILAYPNTF. The CDR3 nucleotides read TGTGCCAGCAGCCCCATTCTCGCCTATCCAAACACCTTC.

This chain links TRBV9 with TRBJ2-7; 13 bases match TRBD2. This CDR3 spans 20 amino acids. J was trimmed by 7 bases and V by 4 bases; bases with no gene match: 23. The germline CDR1 and CDR2 sequences are SGDLS and YYNGEE. This CDR3 reads CASSPNPGLAGPIFGGEQYF. DNA for the CDR3: TGTGCCAGCAGCCCCAACCCGGGACTAGCGGGGCCTATCTTCGGGGGGGAGCAGTACTTC.

The V and J genes are TRBV28 and TRBJ2-2; perhaps TRBD2 as D (5 bases). Trimming removed 11 bases at V and 0 bases at J, with 7 bases between. The CDR3 covers 12 residues. CDR1 and CDR2 (germline): MDHEN, SYDVKM. The CDR3 region is CAGGTNTGELFF. The CDR3 DNA follows: TGTGCCGGAGGAACGAACACCGGGGAGCTGTTTTTT.

This chain uses TRBV7-2 with TRBJ2-3; weak D call: TRBD2 (7 bases). In germline, CDR1 is SGHTA, CDR2 FQGNSA. V dropped 0 bases and J dropped 4 bases, with 14 bases sitting between them. This CDR3 is 16 amino acids long. CDR3 sequence (DNA): TGTGCCAGCAGCTTAGCGGGGGGGCTACGGGCAGATACGCAGTATTTT. Encoded protein: CASSLAGGLRADTQYF.

The rearrangement links TRBV5-4 to TRBJ1-4; the match to TRBD1 covers 8 bases. Germline CDR1 SGHNT, CDR2 YYREEE (reference sequence). Trimming took 0 bases from V and 5 from J; bases not matched to a gene: 6. This CDR3 has 16 amino acids. The CDR3 region is CASSLGPGGTNEKLFF. For the CDR3, the DNA is TGTGCCAGCAGCTTGGGACCAGGGGGCACGAATGAAAAACTGTTTTTT.

The rearrangement joins TRBV2 to TRBJ2-1; 13 bases agree with TRBD2. Germline V CDR1 and CDR2: SNHLY, FYNNEI. The V segment lost 11 bases and the J segment 6 bases; nucleotides outside the gene matches: 4. The CDR3 is 13 residues long. Written as DNA, the CDR3 is TGTGCCGGTGGGACTAGCGGGACCAATGAGCAGTTCTTC. Protein: CAGGTSGTNEQFF.

The chain couples TRBV4-1 to TRBJ1-2, with no clear D. Per germline, CDR1 MGHRA and CDR2 YSYEKL. Trimming removed 1 base from V and 2 bases from J, with 11 bases in between. This CDR3 spans 15 amino acids. The CDR3 is CASSQGHILNYGYTF. Written as DNA, the CDR3 is TGCGCCAGCAGCCAAGGACATATCCTCAACTATGGCTACACCTTC.

A remark on this clone: An end of the junction differs from the germline gene, which may be a read error. The chain couples TRBV7-7 to TRBJ2-2; 7 bases are a match to TRBD1. Germline CDR1 is SSHAT and CDR2 is FNYEAQ (reference sequence). CDR3 size: 16 residues. CDR3 region: CASSFVGGAFTGELFF. In DNA, the CDR3 is TGTGCTAGCAGCTTCGTAGGGGGCGCCTTCACCGGGGAGCTGTTTTTT.

This chain connects TRBV5-6 to TRBJ1-2, with 8 bases that match TRBD1. With V trimmed by 3 bases and J by 8 bases, 12 bases remained unmatched. Per the germline V gene, CDR1 is SGHDT and CDR2 is YYEEEE. The length of the CDR3 is 15 residues. The CDR3 nucleotides are TGTGCCAGCAGCTCAAGGGACAGGCCCCTGGAAGGCTACACCTTC. Protein sequence: CASSSRDRPLEGYTF.

The chain combines TRBV7-6 with TRBJ2-7; a weak D match, TRBD2 (5 bases). Trimming cost V 5 bases and J 3 bases, with 20 bases left between them. Germline V gene lookup returns CDR1 SGHVS and CDR2 FNYEAQ. The CDR3 totals 16 residues. CDR3 sequence (DNA): TGTGCCAGCAGCATCAAAGAGGGTCCTTCCCTCTACGAGCAGTACTTC. This translates into CASSIKEGPSLYEQYF. The full variable domain, rest sourced from reference TRBV7-6 and TRBJ2-7, is GAGVSQSPRYKVTKRGQDVALRCDPISGHVSLYWYRQALGQGPEFLTYFNYEAQQDKSGLPNDRFSAERPEGSISTLTIQRTEQRDSAMYRCASSIKEGPSLYEQYFGPGTRLTVT.

The chain is built from TRBV5-4 and TRBJ2-3, with 10 bases that match TRBD2. CDR3 length: 14 amino acids. Looked up from germline, CDR1 is SGHNT and CDR2 is YYREEE (reference sequence). J gave up 6 bases and V 3 bases, and 4 bases lay outside the gene matches. In nucleotides, the CDR3 is TGTGCCAGCAGCTGGCTAGCGGGGGAGGATACGCAGTATTTT. This translates into CASSWLAGEDTQYF.

This rearrangement joins TRBV27 to TRBJ1-4; 8 nucleotides align to TRBD1. The CDR3 runs to 15 residues. The germline CDR1 and CDR2 sequences are MNHEY and SMNVEV (reference sequence). The V and J ends lost 6 bases and 6 bases, in that order; junction bases with no gene match: 9. CDR3 loop: CASRQTGAGDEKLFF. The DNA for the CDR3 is TGTGCCAGCAGGCAGACAGGGGCGGGAGATGAAAAACTGTTTTTT.

This chain uses TRBV7-2 with TRBJ2-7, with 7 bases that match TRBD1. The CDR3 consists of 14 residues. CDR1 is SGHTA and CDR2 is FQGNSA in the germline V gene. Unmatched junction bases numbered 5, after V lost 5 bases and J lost 1 base. The CDR3 nucleotides read TGTGCCAGCAGCAGGGACAGACTTTCCTACGAGCAGTACTTC. Protein product: CASSRDRLSYEQYF.

This clone has more than one count but fewer than ten. This chain's CDR3 is CASSPNTGEDGYTF. CDR3 nucleotides: TGTGCCAGCTCACCAAATACAGGCGAGGATGGCTACACCTTC. The chain uses TRBV18 and TRBJ1-2; D is perhaps TRBD1 (5 bases). The ends were cut back, 2 bases at V and 6 bases at J, with 13 bases in the middle. There are 14 residues in the CDR3. CDR1 and CDR2 from the germline V gene are KGHSH and LQKENI.

This clone was detected a few times. In the same sample, other DNA sequences code for this CDR3. The chain recombines TRBV6-2 or TRBV6-3 with TRBJ2-3; D is ambiguous. Germline CDR1 and CDR2: MNHEY and SVGEGT. V was trimmed by 6 bases and J by 5 bases, leaving 6 bases between them. This CDR3 comprises 11 residues. The CDR3 DNA follows: TGTGCCAGCAGCCAGCGAGATACGCAGTATTTT. Its protein product is CASSQRDTQYF.

This clone has only one observation. This rearrangement joins TRBV6-5 to TRBJ1-1; a possible D gene is TRBD1 (6 bases). The V gene lost 5 bases and the J gene lost 5 bases, with 12 bases spanning the gap. This CDR3 contains 13 residues. Per germline, CDR1 MNHEY and CDR2 SVGAGI. The CDR3 here is CASSPGTLTEAFF. The CDR3 DNA follows: TGTGCCAGCAGTCCCGGGACACTGACTGAAGCTTTCTTT.